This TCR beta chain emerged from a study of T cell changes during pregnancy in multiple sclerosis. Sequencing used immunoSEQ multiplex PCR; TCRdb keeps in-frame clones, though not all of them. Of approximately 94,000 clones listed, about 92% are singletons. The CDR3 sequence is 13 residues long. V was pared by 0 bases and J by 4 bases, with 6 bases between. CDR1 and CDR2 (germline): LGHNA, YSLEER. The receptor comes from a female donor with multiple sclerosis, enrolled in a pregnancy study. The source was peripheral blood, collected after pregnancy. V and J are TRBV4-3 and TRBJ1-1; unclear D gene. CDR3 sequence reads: CASSQDRSTEAFF. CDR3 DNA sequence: TGCGCCAGCAGCCAAGATAGGAGCACTGAAGCTTTCTTT.